This paragraph reports one TCR beta chain. Profiled with immunoSEQ multiplex PCR; TCRdb holds only in-frame clones, not every one. The data show 310,000 or so clones, more than 85% seen once. This CDR3 has 16 amino acids. Germline CDR1 is SGHTA and CDR2 is FQGNSA. J gave up 4 bases and V 5 bases, and 8 bases lay outside the gene matches. This record comes from a study of blood T cell repertoires in COVID-19. This chain links TRBV7-2 with TRBJ2-1; 10 positions match TRBD2. Sample: peripheral blood. The clonotype originates from a woman aged 25 to 39 with COVID-19, enrolled during active disease. CDR3 bases: TGTGCCAGCAGCCCCGAGCTAGCGGGAGCTTACAATGAGCAGTTCTTC. It is translated as CASSPELAGAYNEQFF.